This T cell receptor (beta chain) comes out of a study of blood T cell repertoires in COVID-19. This clone was observed once. Germline V gene data show CDR1 as MNHEY and CDR2 as SMNVEV (reference sequence). There are 16 residues in the CDR3. The V end lost 4 bases, the J end lost 4 bases, and 17 bases lay between the germline ends. Sequenced by immunoSEQ multiplex PCR; TCRdb stores in-frame clones only, minus some. The table records more than 250,000 clones, 85% of them present only once. V is TRBV27 and J is TRBJ2-1; D ambiguous. The sequencing sample was made of peripheral blood. This TCR was sampled from a man aged 50-59 years with active or convalescent COVID-19. For the CDR3, the DNA is TGTGCCAGCAGTTCCCATAAGGCAGGTTTATACAATGAGCAGTTCTTC. Encoded protein: CASSSHKAGLYNEQFF.